This T cell receptor beta chain was sequenced in a study of control samples from healthy donors and cancer patients (dated by TCRdb to the early 2020s). The receptor library was made with the immunoSEQ multiplex PCR assay. The source is immuneACCESS, and TCRdb retained only in-frame sequences with V and J called. Part of the clones is not carried over; for the studies checked, unresolved V genes explain less than half of this, and the remainder is unexplained. For this sample the table gives around 170,000 clones, of which around nine tenths were detected only once. The top ten clonotypes cover 4.5% to 6% of the sample. As to this clone: It has no known antigen specificity. Base qualities were left out, and no much larger clone turns up one base away.

Including cysteine and phenylalanine, the CDR3 has 15 amino acids. The only DNA kept is the CDR3, 45 bases in frame from the first base. V lost 10 bases and J lost 1 base; the stretch between them is 18 bases long. Taken from the germline V gene, the CDR1 and CDR2 loops are ENHRY and SYGVKD. In this chain, TRBV10-3 is recombined with TRBJ2-3; the D segment could be TRBD2, given 6 matching bases. The sequenced sample was blood. The origin of this receptor is a woman aged 25-40 years in good health. CDR3 region: CATSLGDLRTDTQYF. The nucleotide sequence is given as TGTGCCACCTCCTTGGGGGACTTACGCACAGATACGCAGTATTTT.